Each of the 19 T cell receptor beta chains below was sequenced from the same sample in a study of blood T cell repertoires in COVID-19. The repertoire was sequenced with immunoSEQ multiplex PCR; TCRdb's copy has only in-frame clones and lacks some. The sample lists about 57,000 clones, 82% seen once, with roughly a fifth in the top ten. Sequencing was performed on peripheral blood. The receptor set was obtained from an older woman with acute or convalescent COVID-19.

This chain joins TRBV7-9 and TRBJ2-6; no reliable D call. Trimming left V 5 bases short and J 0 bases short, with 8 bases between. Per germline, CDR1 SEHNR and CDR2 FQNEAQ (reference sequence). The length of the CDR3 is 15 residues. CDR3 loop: CASSRTDSGANVLTF. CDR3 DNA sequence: TGTGCCAGCAGCAGAACAGACTCTGGGGCCAACGTCCTGACTTTC.

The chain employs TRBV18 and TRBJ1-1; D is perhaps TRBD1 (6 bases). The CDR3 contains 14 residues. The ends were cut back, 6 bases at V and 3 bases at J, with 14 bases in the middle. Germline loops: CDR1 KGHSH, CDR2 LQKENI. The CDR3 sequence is CASSRLSGDTEAFF. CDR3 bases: TGTGCCAGCTCGCGCCTATCAGGGGACACTGAAGCTTTCTTT.

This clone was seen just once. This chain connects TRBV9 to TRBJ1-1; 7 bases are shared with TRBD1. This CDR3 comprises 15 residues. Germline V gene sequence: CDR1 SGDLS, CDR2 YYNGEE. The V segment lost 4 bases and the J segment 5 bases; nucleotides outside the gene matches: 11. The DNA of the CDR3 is TGTGCCAGCAGCCCCCGGGCAACAGGGGTTACTGAAGCTTTCTTT. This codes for CASSPRATGVTEAFF.

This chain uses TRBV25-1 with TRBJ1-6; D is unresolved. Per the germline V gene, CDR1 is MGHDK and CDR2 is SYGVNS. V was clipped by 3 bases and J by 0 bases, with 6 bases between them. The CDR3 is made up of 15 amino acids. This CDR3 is CASSDSRSYNSPLHF. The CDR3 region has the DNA TGTGCCAGCAGTGACAGTCGCTCCTATAATTCACCCCTCCACTTT.

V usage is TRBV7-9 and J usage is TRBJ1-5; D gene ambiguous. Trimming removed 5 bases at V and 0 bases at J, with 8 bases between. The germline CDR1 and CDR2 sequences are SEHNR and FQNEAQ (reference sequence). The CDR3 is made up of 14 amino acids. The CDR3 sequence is CASSLQFSNQPQHF. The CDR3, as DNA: TGTGCCAGCAGCCTACAGTTTAGCAATCAGCCCCAGCATTTT.

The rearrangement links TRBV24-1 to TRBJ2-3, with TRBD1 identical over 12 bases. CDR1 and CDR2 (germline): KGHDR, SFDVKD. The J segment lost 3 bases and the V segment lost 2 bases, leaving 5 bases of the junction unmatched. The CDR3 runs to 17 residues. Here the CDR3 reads CATSDYRDRGRTDTQYF. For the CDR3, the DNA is TGTGCCACCAGTGATTACAGGGACAGGGGGCGGACAGATACGCAGTATTTT.

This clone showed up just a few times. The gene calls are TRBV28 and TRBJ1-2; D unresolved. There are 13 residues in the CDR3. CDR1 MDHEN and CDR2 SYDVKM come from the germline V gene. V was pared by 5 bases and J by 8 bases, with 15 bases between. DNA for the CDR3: TGTGCCAGCAGTCCCCCCGCGGCGGGGGGCTACACCTTC. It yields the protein CASSPPAAGGYTF.

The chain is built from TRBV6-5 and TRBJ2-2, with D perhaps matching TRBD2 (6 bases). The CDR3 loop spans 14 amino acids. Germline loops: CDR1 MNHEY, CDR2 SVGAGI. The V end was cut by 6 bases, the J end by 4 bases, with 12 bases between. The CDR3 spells CASSDPGGTGELFF. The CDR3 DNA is TGTGCCAGCAGCGACCCCGGGGGCACCGGGGAGCTGTTTTTT.

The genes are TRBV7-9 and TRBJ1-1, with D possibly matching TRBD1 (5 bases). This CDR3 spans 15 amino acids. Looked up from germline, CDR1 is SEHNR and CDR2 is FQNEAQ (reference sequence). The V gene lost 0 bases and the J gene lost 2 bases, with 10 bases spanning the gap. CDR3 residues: CASSLAGRGNTEAFF. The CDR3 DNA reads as TGTGCCAGCAGCTTAGCGGGGAGGGGAAACACTGAAGCTTTCTTT.

The CDR3 coding sequence is TGTGCCAGCAGCACCACCGACAGGGCCAATCAGCCCCAGCATTTT. Its translation is CASSTTDRANQPQHF. The chain combines TRBV7-9 with TRBJ1-5; 7 nucleotides match TRBD1. Germline CDR1 SEHNR, CDR2 FQNEAQ (reference sequence). The ends lost 5 bases at V and 3 bases at J; junction bases unmatched: 7. The CDR3 length is 15 residues. The full variable domain, with the rest looked up from reference TRBV7-9 and TRBJ1-5, is DTGVSQNPRHKITKRGQNVTFRCDPISEHNRLYWYRQTLGQGPEFLTYFQNEAQLEKSRLLSDRFSAERPKGSFSTLEIQRTEQGDSAMYLCASSTTDRANQPQHFGDGTRLSIL.

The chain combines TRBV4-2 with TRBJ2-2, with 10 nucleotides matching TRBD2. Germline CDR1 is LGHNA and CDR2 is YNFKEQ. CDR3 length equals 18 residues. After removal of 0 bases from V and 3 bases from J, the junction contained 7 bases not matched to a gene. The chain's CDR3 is CASSQDQRLAGDTGELFF. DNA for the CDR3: TGTGCCAGCAGCCAAGATCAAAGGCTAGCGGGGGACACCGGGGAGCTGTTTTTT.

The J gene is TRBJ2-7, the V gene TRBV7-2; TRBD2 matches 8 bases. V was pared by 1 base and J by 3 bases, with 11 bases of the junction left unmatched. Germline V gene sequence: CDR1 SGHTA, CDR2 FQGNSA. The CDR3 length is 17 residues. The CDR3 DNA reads TGTGCCAGCAGCTTAGTCGGGGGGGCGGCTCTCGGCTACGAGCAGTACTTC. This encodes CASSLVGGAALGYEQYF.

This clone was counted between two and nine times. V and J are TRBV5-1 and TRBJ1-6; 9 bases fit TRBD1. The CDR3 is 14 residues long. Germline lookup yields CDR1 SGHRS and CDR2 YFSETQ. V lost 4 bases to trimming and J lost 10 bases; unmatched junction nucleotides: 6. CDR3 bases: TGCGCCAGCAGCGGGGACAGGGCTGAATCACCCCTCCACTTT. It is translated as CASSGDRAESPLHF.

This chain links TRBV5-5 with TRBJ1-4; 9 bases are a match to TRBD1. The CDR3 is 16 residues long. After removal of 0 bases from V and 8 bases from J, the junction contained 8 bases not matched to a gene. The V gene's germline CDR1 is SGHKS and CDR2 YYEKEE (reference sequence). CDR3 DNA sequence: TGTGCCAGCAGCTTGGAGACAGGGGGATTAGGGGAAAAACTGTTTTTT. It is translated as CASSLETGGLGEKLFF.

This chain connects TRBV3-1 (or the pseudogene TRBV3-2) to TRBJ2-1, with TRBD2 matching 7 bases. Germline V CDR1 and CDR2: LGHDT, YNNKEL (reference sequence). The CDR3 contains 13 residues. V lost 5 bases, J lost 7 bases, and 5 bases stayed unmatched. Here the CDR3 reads CASSVPGLNEQFF. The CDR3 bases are TGTGCCAGCAGCGTTCCGGGACTAAATGAGCAGTTCTTC.

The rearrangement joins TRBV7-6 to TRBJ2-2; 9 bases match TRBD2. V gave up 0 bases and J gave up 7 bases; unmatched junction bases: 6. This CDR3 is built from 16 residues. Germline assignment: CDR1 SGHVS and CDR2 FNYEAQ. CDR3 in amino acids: CASSLAPSGADGELFF. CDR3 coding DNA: TGTGCCAGCAGCTTAGCCCCTAGCGGGGCCGACGGGGAGCTGTTTTTT.

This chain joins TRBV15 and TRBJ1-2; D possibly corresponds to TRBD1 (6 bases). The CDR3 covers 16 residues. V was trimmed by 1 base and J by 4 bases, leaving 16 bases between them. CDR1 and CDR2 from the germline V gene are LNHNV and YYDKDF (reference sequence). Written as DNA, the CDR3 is TGTGCCACCAGCAGAGTATCCGGGACACCTGTCTATGGCTACACCTTC. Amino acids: CATSRVSGTPVYGYTF.

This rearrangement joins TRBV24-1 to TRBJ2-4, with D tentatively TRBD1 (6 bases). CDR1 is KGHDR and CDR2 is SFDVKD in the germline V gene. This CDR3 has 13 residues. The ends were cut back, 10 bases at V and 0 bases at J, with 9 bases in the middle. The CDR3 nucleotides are TGTGCCACGTCACAGGGAGCCAAAAACATTCAGTACTTC. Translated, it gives CATSQGAKNIQYF.

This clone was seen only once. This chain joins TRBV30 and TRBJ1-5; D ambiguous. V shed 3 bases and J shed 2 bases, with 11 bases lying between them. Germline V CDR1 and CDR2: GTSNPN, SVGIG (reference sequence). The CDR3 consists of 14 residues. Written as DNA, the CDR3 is TGTGCCTGGAGACGCCCCGGAGGCAATCAGCCCCAGCATTTT. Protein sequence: CAWRRPGGNQPQHF.